This T cell receptor beta chain was recorded in a study of blood T cell repertoires in COVID-19. Study details: Donors in the United States, Italy and Spain gave samples during acute or convalescent COVID-19.

Only in-frame clones appear in the TCRdb table, and some are missing; sequencing was by immunoSEQ multiplex PCR. The data show roughly 340,000 clones, more than 75% seen once. V lost 4 bases, J lost 4 bases, and 6 bases stayed unmatched. The CDR3 runs to 15 residues. Germline V CDR1 and CDR2: LNHDA, SQIVND (reference sequence). The chain recombines TRBV19 with TRBJ2-3; 9 bases map to TRBD2. Sequencing used peripheral blood. The TCR sequence derives from a young woman who had recovered from COVID-19. The CDR3 reads CASSTLAGSADTQYF. The CDR3 bases are TGTGCCAGTAGTACCCTAGCGGGGTCAGCAGATACGCAGTATTTT.